The 26 T cell receptor beta chains given below trace back to one sample, sequenced in a study of blood T cell repertoires in COVID-19. Clones were read by immunoSEQ multiplex PCR, and TCRdb kept only the in-frame ones, dropping some. The sample has 250,000 to 350,000 clones, 90% seen once. Sequencing input: peripheral blood. The receptors stem from a woman under 40 with COVID-19, enrolled during active disease.

The chain joins TRBV6-5 to TRBJ1-4; 7 bases map to TRBD1. CDR1 and CDR2 from the germline V gene are MNHEY and SVGAGI. CDR3 size: 13 residues. V dropped 6 bases and J dropped 5; count of bases not matched to a gene: 3. The CDR3 here is CASRTGQNEKLFF. In DNA, the CDR3 is TGTGCCAGCAGGACAGGGCAGAATGAAAAACTGTTTTTT.

This chain uses TRBV10-2 with TRBJ2-3, with 11 bases matching TRBD2. CDR3 length: 17 amino acids. Germline V gives CDR1 WSHSY, CDR2 SAAADI. V lost 4 bases, J lost 3 bases, and 9 bases stayed unmatched. The CDR3 reads CASSGNWASGRTDTQYF. Written as DNA, the CDR3 is TGCGCCAGCAGTGGTAATTGGGCTAGCGGGAGGACAGATACGCAGTATTTT.

This clone was found once. This chain links TRBV11-3 with TRBJ2-1; D is perhaps TRBD2 (5 bases). In germline, CDR1 is SGHNT, CDR2 YENEEA. The CDR3 is 16 residues long. Trimming left V 0 bases short and J 0 bases short, with 9 bases between. The CDR3 loop is CASSLDLSGSYNEQFF. CDR3 DNA sequence: TGTGCCAGCAGCTTAGACCTGAGCGGCTCCTACAATGAGCAGTTCTTC.

CDR3 sequence (DNA): TGTGCCAGCAGCATAAAGACTACCTCCTACAATGAGCAGTTCTTC. Its translation is CASSIKTTSYNEQFF. J is TRBJ2-1 and V is TRBV7-3, with D perhaps TRBD2 (5 bases). From germline, CDR1 is SGHTA and CDR2 FQGTGA. V gave up 5 bases and J gave up 0 bases, with 11 bases separating them. The CDR3 is 15 amino acids.

The chain couples TRBV4-3 to TRBJ1-4; the D is unclear. The CDR3 is made up of 16 amino acids. V was cut by 0 bases and J by 4 bases, with 12 bases left in between. The germline V gene has CDR1 LGHNA and CDR2 YSLEER. CDR3 bases: TGCGCCAGCAGCCAAGACGGAGCGAGGTATAATGAAAAACTGTTTTTT. Amino acids: CASSQDGARYNEKLFF.

The genes are TRBV5-6 and TRBJ2-2; D possibly corresponds to TRBD2 (6 bases). CDR3 length: 17 residues. V lost 6 bases and J 1 base, leaving 19 bases between the germline ends. Germline-derived CDR1 and CDR2 are SGHDT and YYEEEE. CDR3 DNA: TGTGCCAGCAACCCCTGGGGACTGCCCCGGAACACCGGGGAGCTGTTTTTT. It encodes CASNPWGLPRNTGELFF. Together with reference TRBV5-6 and TRBJ2-2, the CDR3 gives the full variable domain: DAGVTQSPTHLIKTRGQQVTLRCSPKSGHDTVSWYQQALGQGPQFIFQYYEEEERQRGNFPDRFSGHQFPNYSSELNVNALLLGDSALYLCASNPWGLPRNTGELFFGEGSRLTVL.

The rearrangement joins TRBV28 to TRBJ1-2; 7 bases map to TRBD1. This CDR3 has 12 residues. V gave up 4 bases and J gave up 7 bases; unmatched junction bases: 3. Germline V lookup: CDR1 MDHEN, CDR2 SYDVKM. The CDR3 is CASSSGQRGYTF. CDR3 nucleotides: TGTGCCAGCAGTTCGGGACAGCGTGGCTACACCTTC.

The CDR3 region has the DNA TGTGCCAGCAGGCCCCGGGTCAGGGGCCACGAGCAGTACTTC. This sequence encodes CASRPRVRGHEQYF. The chain employs TRBV7-2 and TRBJ2-7; possibly TRBD1 for D (6 bases). Germline V gene sequence: CDR1 SGHTA, CDR2 FQGNSA. This CDR3 has 14 residues. V shed 6 bases and J shed 5 bases, with 17 bases lying between them.

The chain links TRBV4-1 to TRBJ1-4; D possibly corresponds to TRBD1 (6 bases). Looked up from germline, CDR1 is MGHRA and CDR2 is YSYEKL. Deletions cut 2 bases from V and 4 bases from J, with 11 bases between. The CDR3 length is 15 residues. The CDR3 sequence: CASSQRQGYNEKLFF. Written as DNA, the CDR3 is TGCGCCAGCAGCCAACGGCAGGGGTATAATGAAAAACTGTTTTTT.

The V call is TRBV25-1, the J call TRBJ2-4, with D possibly TRBD2 on 7 matching bases. Germline V gene sequence: CDR1 MGHDK, CDR2 SYGVNS. The length of the CDR3 is 13 residues. V was clipped by 10 bases and J by 9 bases, with 19 bases between them. The CDR3 loop reads CATGPGRGGIQYF. CDR3 in DNA: TGTGCCACCGGGCCGGGGAGGGGGGGCATTCAGTACTTC. The full variable domain, rest sourced from reference TRBV25-1 and TRBJ2-4, is EADIYQTPRYLVIGTGKKITLECSQTMGHDKMYWYQQDPGMELHLIHYSYGVNSTEKGDLSSESTVSRIRTEHFPLTLESARPSHTSQYLCATGPGRGGIQYFGAGTRLSVL.

The chain joins TRBV27 to TRBJ1-5, with no clear D. Between the trimmed V and J ends, which lost 2 bases and 2 bases, there was a span of 7 bases. The CDR3 contains 14 residues. Germline lookup yields CDR1 MNHEY and CDR2 SMNVEV (reference sequence). The CDR3 spells CASSLGLGNQPQHF. CDR3 DNA: TGTGCCAGCAGTTTAGGCCTGGGCAATCAGCCCCAGCATTTT.

The chain joins TRBV5-5 to TRBJ2-7; maybe TRBD1 (5 bases). The CDR3 spans 17 residues. Trimming shortened V by 0 bases and J by 0 bases, and 16 bases separated the two germline ends. Germline loops: CDR1 SGHKS, CDR2 YYEKEE (reference sequence). In DNA form, the CDR3 reads TGTGCCAGCAGCTTGGAGGTGAGAAGGGGTGGCTCCTACGAGCAGTACTTC. Translation gives CASSLEVRRGGSYEQYF.

The J gene is TRBJ1-6, the V gene TRBV28, with D possibly TRBD1 on 6 matching bases. Germline V gene lookup returns CDR1 MDHEN and CDR2 SYDVKM. The CDR3 totals 15 residues. Trimming took 6 bases from V and 7 from J, leaving 16 bases between them. The CDR3 nucleotides are TGTGCCAGCAGGGAACCGACAGGAGGCAATTCACCCCTCCACTTT. It yields the protein CASREPTGGNSPLHF.

This clone was detected only once. The V and J genes are TRBV7-3 and TRBJ2-5; TRBD2 aligns across 12 bases. The CDR3 spans 15 residues. The J segment lost 5 bases and the V segment lost 5 bases, leaving 6 bases of the junction unmatched. CDR1 is SGHTA and CDR2 is FQGTGA in the germline V gene. CDR3 coding DNA: TGTGCCAGCAGCCGGGGTGGGACTAGCGGGGAGACCCAGTACTTC. Its protein is CASSRGGTSGETQYF.

This rearrangement joins TRBV19 to TRBJ2-2; D is unresolved. V lost 0 bases, J lost 0 bases, and 2 bases lay in between. The CDR3 contains 14 residues. Germline assignment: CDR1 LNHDA and CDR2 SQIVND (reference sequence). The CDR3 nucleotides are TGTGCCAGTAGTATAGACGCGAACACCGGGGAGCTGTTTTTT. It encodes CASSIDANTGELFF.

The gene calls are TRBV7-2 and TRBJ2-2; 10 nucleotides match TRBD2. The CDR3 length is 15 residues. The junction had 1 base not matched to a gene; V was cut back by 0 bases and J by 6 bases. The V gene's germline CDR1 is SGHTA and CDR2 FQGNSA. CDR3 sequence reads: CASSLAGLAAGELFF. CDR3 nucleotide sequence: TGTGCCAGCAGCTTAGCTGGACTAGCGGCCGGGGAGCTGTTTTTT.

Comment on this clone: Other DNA sequences from this sample encode an identical CDR3 as well. The rearrangement links TRBV5-1 to TRBJ1-1; TRBD1 matches 8 bases. Per the germline V gene, CDR1 is SGHRS and CDR2 is YFSETQ. CDR3 size: 14 residues. V trimming: 4 bases; J trimming: 2 bases; junction bases outside the gene matches: 4. DNA of the CDR3: TGCGCCAGCAGCAGAGGACAGGGAAACACTGAAGCTTTCTTT. Encoded protein: CASSRGQGNTEAFF.

This rearrangement joins TRBV7-9 to TRBJ2-7; 10 nucleotides align to TRBD1. V dropped 5 bases and J dropped 2; count of bases not matched to a gene: 3. The V gene's germline CDR1 is SEHNR and CDR2 FQNEAQ (reference sequence). This CDR3 is built from 14 residues. CDR3 region: CASSPGQGAYEQYF. As DNA, the CDR3 is TGTGCCAGCAGCCCAGGACAGGGGGCCTACGAGCAGTACTTC. The full variable domain, its missing parts supplied by reference TRBV7-9 and TRBJ2-7, is DTGVSQNPRHKITKRGQNVTFRCDPISEHNRLYWYRQTLGQGPEFLTYFQNEAQLEKSRLLSDRFSAERPKGSFSTLEIQRTEQGDSAMYLCASSPGQGAYEQYFGPGTRLTVT.

This clone was counted once. The rearrangement uses TRBV6-4 and TRBJ2-2; 10 positions match TRBD2. CDR1 MRHNA and CDR2 SNTAGT come from the germline V gene. The CDR3 is 17 amino acids. V lost 7 bases and J lost 3; bases outside the gene matches: 11. The CDR3 region is CASTNTSLAGYTGELFF. CDR3 sequence (DNA): TGTGCCAGCACCAACACATCACTAGCGGGATACACCGGGGAGCTGTTTTTT.

The chain employs TRBV7-9 and TRBJ1-5; TRBD1 agrees at 9 bases. CDR1 is SEHNR, CDR2 FQNEAQ, per germline (reference sequence). CDR3 length: 15 amino acids. The junction had 3 bases not matched to a gene; V was cut back by 0 bases and J by 6 bases. The CDR3 nucleotides are TGTGCCAGCAGCTTAGCAGGACAGGGGTTTCAGCCCCAGCATTTT. It codes for CASSLAGQGFQPQHF.

The chain recombines TRBV7-2 with TRBJ1-5, with D perhaps TRBD1 (5 bases). The CDR3 spans 14 residues. CDR1 and CDR2 from the germline V gene are SGHTA and FQGNSA. Trimming cost V 0 bases and J 6 bases, with 9 bases left between them. Here the CDR3 reads CASSLAGGGQPQHF. The CDR3 DNA reads as TGTGCCAGCAGCTTAGCCGGGGGTGGTCAGCCCCAGCATTTT.

The rearrangement uses TRBV7-3 and TRBJ1-1, with TRBD1 identical over 9 bases. Germline assignment: CDR1 SGHTA and CDR2 FQGTGA. Trimming cost V 5 bases and J 7 bases; bases outside gene matches: 2. There are 12 residues in the CDR3. The DNA for the CDR3 is TGTGCCAGCAGCACAGGGGGCGGTGAAGCTTTCTTT. Translating it yields CASSTGGGEAFF.

The chain recombines TRBV7-9 with TRBJ2-2; D is unresolved. This CDR3 comprises 10 residues. Germline loops: CDR1 SEHNR, CDR2 FQNEAQ (reference sequence). V lost 0 bases and J 14 bases, leaving 4 bases between the germline ends. CDR3 bases: TGTGCCAGCAGCTTAGCACAACTGTTTTTT. This encodes CASSLAQLFF.

The rearrangement uses TRBV30 and TRBJ2-7; TRBD1 aligns across 10 bases. The germline CDR1 and CDR2 sequences are GTSNPN and SVGIG (reference sequence). This CDR3 has 13 amino acids. V gave up 5 bases and J gave up 8 bases; unmatched junction bases: 9. Here the CDR3 DNA reads TGTGCCTGGCGGGACAGGGGCCCGTTAAAGCAGTACTTC. Translated: CAWRDRGPLKQYF.

This rearrangement joins TRBV10-3 to TRBJ2-5; D might be TRBD2 (5 bases). This CDR3 is 15 amino acids long. Germline V gene sequence: CDR1 ENHRY, CDR2 SYGVKD. Trimming pared 3 bases from V and 5 bases from J, leaving 16 bases between. The CDR3 here is CAISEEGPPGETQYF. DNA of the CDR3: TGTGCCATCAGTGAAGAGGGCCCACCGGGCGAGACCCAGTACTTC.

The chain combines TRBV30 with TRBJ2-7; D remains ambiguous. V shed 0 bases and J shed 12 bases, with 12 bases lying between them. Germline V CDR1 and CDR2: GTSNPN, SVGIG (reference sequence). The CDR3 runs to 11 residues. The CDR3 nucleotides read TGTGCCTGGAGTGTACTGCGGCAGCTGTACTTC. Translating gives CAWSVLRQLYF.